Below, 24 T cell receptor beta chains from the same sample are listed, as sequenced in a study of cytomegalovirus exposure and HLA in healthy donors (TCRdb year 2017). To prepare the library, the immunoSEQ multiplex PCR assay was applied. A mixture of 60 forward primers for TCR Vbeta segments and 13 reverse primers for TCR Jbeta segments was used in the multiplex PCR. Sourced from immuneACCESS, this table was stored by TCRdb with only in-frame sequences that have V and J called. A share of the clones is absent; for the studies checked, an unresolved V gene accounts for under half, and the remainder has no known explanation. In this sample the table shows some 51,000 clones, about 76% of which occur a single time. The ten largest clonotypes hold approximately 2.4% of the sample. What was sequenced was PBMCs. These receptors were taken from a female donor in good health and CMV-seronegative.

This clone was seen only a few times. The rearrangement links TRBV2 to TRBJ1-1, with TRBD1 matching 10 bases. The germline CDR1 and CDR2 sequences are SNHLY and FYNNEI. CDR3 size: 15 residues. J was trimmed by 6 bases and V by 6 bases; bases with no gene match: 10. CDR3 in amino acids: CASRPRTGGAPEAFF. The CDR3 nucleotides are TGTGCCAGCAGGCCAAGGACAGGGGGGGCCCCTGAAGCTTTCTTT.

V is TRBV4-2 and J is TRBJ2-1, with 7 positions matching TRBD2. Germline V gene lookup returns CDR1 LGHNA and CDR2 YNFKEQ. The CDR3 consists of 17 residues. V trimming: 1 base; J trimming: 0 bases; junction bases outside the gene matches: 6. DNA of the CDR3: TGTGCCAGCAGCCAAGTCTCTGGGGGGGACTCCTACAATGAGCAGTTCTTC. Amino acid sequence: CASSQVSGGDSYNEQFF.

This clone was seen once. CDR3 DNA sequence: TGTGCCAGCAGTTTAACAGAGAACACTGAAGCTTTCTTT. Translating it yields CASSLTENTEAFF. V usage is TRBV27 and J usage is TRBJ1-1; D is ambiguous. CDR1 is MNHEY and CDR2 is SMNVEV in the germline V gene (reference sequence). Between the trimmed V and J ends, which lost 2 bases and 1 base, there was a span of 5 bases. The CDR3 runs to 13 residues.

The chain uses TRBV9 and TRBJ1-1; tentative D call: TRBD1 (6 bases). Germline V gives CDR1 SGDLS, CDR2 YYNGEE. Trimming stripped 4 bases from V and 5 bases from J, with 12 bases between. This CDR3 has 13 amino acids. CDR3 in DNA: TGTGCCAGCAGCATGGGGGGGCAAACTGAAGCTTTCTTT. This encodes CASSMGGQTEAFF.

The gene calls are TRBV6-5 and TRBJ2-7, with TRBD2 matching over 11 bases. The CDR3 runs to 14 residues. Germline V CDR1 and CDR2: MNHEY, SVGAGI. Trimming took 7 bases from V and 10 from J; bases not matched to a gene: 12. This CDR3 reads CASTSSGRNRIQYF. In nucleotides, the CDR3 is TGTGCCAGCACCTCTAGCGGGAGGAACAGAATACAGTACTTC.

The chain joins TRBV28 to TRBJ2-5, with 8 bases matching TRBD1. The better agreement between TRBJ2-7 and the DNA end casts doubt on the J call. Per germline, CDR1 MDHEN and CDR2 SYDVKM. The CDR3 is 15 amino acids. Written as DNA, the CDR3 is TGTGCCAGCAGGTCCCAGGGGGCCGGCCTCTCCGAGCAGTACTTC. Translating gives CASRSQGAGLSEQYF.

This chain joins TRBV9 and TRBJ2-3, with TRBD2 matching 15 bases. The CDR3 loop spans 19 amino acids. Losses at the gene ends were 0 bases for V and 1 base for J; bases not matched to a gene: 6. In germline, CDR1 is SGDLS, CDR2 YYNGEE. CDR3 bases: TGTGCCAGCAGCGTAGACCTGGGACTAGCGGGAGGACGCACAGATACGCAGTATTTT. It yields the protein CASSVDLGLAGGRTDTQYF.

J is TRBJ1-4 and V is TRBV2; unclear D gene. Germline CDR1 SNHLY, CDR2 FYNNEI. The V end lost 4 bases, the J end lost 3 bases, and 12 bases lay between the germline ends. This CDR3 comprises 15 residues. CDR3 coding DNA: TGTGCCAGCAGTGGAGGGTTGATGGCTAATGAAAAACTGTTTTTT. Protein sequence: CASSGGLMANEKLFF.

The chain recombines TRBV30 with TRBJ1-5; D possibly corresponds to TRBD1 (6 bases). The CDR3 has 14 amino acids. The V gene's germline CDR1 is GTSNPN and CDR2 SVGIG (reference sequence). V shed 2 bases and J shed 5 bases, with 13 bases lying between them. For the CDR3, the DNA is TGTGCCTGGAGTAGAGGGGGTTCCGATCAGCCCCAGCATTTT. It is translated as CAWSRGGSDQPQHF.

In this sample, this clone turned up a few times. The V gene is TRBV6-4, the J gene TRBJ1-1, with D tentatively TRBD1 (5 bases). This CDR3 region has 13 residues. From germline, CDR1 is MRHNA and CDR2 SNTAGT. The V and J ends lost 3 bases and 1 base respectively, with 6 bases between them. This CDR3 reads CASSETGNTEAFF. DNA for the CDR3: TGTGCCAGCAGTGAAACAGGGAACACTGAAGCTTTCTTT.

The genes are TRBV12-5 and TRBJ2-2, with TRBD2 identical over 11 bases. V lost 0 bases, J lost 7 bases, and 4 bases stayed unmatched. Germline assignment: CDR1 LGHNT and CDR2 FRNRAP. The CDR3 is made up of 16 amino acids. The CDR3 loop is CASGLVLAGVSGELFF. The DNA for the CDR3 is TGTGCTAGTGGTTTGGTACTAGCGGGAGTGAGCGGGGAGCTGTTTTTT.

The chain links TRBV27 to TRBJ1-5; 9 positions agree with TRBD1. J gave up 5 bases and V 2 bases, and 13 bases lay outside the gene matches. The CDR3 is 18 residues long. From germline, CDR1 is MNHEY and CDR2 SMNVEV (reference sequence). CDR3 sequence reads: CASSLRGSTGGVYQPQHF. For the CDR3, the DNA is TGTGCCAGCAGTTTACGAGGTTCGACAGGGGGTGTCTATCAGCCCCAGCATTTT.

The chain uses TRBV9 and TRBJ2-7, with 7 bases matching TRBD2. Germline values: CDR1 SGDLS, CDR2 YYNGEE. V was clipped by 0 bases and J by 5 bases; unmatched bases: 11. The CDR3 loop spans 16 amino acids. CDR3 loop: CASSVEVGGLGDEQYF. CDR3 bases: TGTGCCAGCAGCGTAGAGGTGGGAGGGCTTGGGGACGAGCAGTACTTC. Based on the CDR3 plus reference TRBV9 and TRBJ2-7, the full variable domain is DSGVTQTPKHLITATGQRVTLRCSPRSGDLSVYWYQQSLDQGLQFLIQYYNGEERAKGNILERFSAQQFPDLHSELNLSSLELGDSALYFCASSVEVGGLGDEQYFGPGTRLTVT.

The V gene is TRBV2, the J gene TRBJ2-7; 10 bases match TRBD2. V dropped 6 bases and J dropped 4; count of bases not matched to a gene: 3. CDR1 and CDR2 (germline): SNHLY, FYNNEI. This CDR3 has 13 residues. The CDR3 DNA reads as TGTGCCAGCAGGGGGACTAGCGTATACGAGCAGTACTTC. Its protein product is CASRGTSVYEQYF.

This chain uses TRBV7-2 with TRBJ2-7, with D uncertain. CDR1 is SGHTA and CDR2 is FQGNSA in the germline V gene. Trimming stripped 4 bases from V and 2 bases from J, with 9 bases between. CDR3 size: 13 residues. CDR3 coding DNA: TGTGCCAGCAGCTCCGGTATCCCCTACGAGCAGTACTTC. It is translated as CASSSGIPYEQYF.

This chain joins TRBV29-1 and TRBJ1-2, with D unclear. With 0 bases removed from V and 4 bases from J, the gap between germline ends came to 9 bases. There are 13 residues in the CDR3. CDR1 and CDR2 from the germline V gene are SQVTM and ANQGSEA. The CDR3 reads CSVEDREAYGYTF. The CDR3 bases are TGCAGCGTTGAAGATAGGGAGGCCTATGGCTACACCTTC.

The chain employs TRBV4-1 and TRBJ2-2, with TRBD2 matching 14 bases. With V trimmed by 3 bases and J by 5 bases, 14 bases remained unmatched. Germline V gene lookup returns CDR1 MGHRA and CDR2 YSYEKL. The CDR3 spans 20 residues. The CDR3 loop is CASSQHTSGLAGASTGELFF. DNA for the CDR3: TGCGCCAGCAGCCAGCATACTTCGGGACTAGCGGGGGCCTCTACCGGGGAGCTGTTTTTT.

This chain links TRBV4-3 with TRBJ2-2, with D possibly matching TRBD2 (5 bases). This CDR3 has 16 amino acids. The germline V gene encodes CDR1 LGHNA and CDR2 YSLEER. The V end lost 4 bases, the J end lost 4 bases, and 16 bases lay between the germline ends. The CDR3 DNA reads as TGCGCCAGCAGCCCTGGGCTAGCTGACTTCACCGGGGAGCTGTTTTTT. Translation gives CASSPGLADFTGELFF.

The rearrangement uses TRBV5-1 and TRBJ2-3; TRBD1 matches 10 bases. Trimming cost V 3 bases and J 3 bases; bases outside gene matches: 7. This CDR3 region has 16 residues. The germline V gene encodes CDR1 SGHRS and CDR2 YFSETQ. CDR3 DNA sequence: TGCGCCAGCAGCTCGGAGAGACAGGGGGCGACAGATACGCAGTATTTT. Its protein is CASSSERQGATDTQYF.

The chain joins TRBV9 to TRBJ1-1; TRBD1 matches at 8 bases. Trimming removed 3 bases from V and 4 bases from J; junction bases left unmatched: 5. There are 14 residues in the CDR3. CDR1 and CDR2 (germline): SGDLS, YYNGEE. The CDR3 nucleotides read TGTGCCAGCAGCGCTTCTACAGGGGGCACTGAAGCTTTCTTT. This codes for CASSASTGGTEAFF.

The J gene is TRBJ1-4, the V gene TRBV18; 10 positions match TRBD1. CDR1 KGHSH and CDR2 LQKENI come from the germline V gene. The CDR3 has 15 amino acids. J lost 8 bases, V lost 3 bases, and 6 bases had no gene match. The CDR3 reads CASSPPGQGKEKLFF. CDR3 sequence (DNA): TGTGCCAGCTCACCTCCGGGACAGGGGAAGGAAAAACTGTTTTTT.

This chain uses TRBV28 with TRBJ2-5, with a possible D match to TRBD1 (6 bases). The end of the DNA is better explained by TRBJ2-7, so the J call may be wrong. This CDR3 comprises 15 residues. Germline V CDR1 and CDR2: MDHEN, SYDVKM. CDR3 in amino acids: CASSLGGGSSYEQYF. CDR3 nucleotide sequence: TGTGCCAGCAGTTTAGGTGGGGGCTCCTCCTACGAGCAGTACTTC.

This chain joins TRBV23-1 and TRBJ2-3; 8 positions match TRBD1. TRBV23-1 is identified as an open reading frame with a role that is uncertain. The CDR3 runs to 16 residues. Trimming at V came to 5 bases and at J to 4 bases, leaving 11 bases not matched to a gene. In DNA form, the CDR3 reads TGCGCCAGCAGTTTATCGACAGGGGTGTTCCCAGATACGCAGTATTTT. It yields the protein CASSLSTGVFPDTQYF.

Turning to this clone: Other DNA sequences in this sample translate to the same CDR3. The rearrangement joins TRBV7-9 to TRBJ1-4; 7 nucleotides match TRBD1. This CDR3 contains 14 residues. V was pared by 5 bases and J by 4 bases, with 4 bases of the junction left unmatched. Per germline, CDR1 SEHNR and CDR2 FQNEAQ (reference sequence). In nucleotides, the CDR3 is TGTGCCAGCAGCCTCCGACAGGGTAATGAAAAACTGTTTTTT. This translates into CASSLRQGNEKLFF.